Each of the 20 T cell receptor beta chains below was sequenced from the same sample in a study of beta chain features in type 1 diabetes. Study observations and caveats: Moderate yet significant TCRB CDR3 shortening was seen in Type 1 diabetes patients in all four CD4+ subsets.

Expressed TCRB transcripts were sequenced, since all the RNA that had been isolated was reverse transcribed. Assay used: immunoSEQ multiplex PCR; TCRdb lists only in-frame clones, some missing. The data contain 95,000 to 150,000 clones, 17% of them singletons. The antigens of these receptors remain unknown. The sequenced material came from central memory CD4+ T cells from blood. All receptors come from a man between 18 and 35 years old with type 1 diabetes.

V and J are TRBV29-1 and TRBJ2-3; TRBD2 aligns across 14 bases. The CDR3 is 16 residues long. Trimming at V came to 6 bases and at J to 1 base, leaving 6 bases not matched to a gene. The germline V gene encodes CDR1 SQVTM and CDR2 ANQGSEA. CDR3 sequence (DNA): TGCAGCGTAGGGACTAGCGGGAGTCTGGGCACAGATACGCAGTATTTT. Translation: CSVGTSGSLGTDTQYF.

About this clone: This sample includes further DNA sequences coding for the same CDR3. This chain connects TRBV7-2 to TRBJ1-1; 7 positions match TRBD1. CDR3 length: 14 amino acids. After removal of 4 bases from V and 1 base from J, the junction contained 3 bases not matched to a gene. CDR1 is SGHTA, CDR2 FQGNSA, per germline. The CDR3 DNA reads TGTGCCAGCAGCTCGTGGACAGGGAACACTGAAGCTTTCTTT. This codes for CASSSWTGNTEAFF.

J is TRBJ2-1 and V is TRBV5-1; 10 bases match TRBD2. The CDR3 has 15 residues. V was clipped by 3 bases and J by 8 bases; unmatched bases: 8. CDR1 and CDR2 (germline): SGHRS, YFSETQ. The CDR3 loop reads CASSSGLADRDEQFF. The DNA of the CDR3 is TGCGCCAGCAGCTCCGGACTAGCGGACAGGGATGAGCAGTTCTTC.

A few counts support this clone. As DNA, the CDR3 is TGCGCCAGCAGCTTAGGACTAGCGGGAGTCTACGAGCAGTACTTC. Protein product: CASSLGLAGVYEQYF. The chain employs TRBV5-1 and TRBJ2-7; TRBD2 matches at 13 bases. The CDR3 is 15 residues long. After removal of 2 bases from V and 3 bases from J, the junction contained 2 bases not matched to a gene. In germline, CDR1 is SGHRS, CDR2 YFSETQ.

The chain has TRBV6-1 and TRBJ2-5, with TRBD2 matching over 8 bases. Germline CDR1 MNHNS, CDR2 SASEGT. V trimming: 5 bases; J trimming: 1 base; junction bases outside the gene matches: 3. The CDR3 contains 14 residues. CDR3 region: CASSLTSVQETQYF. CDR3 nucleotides: TGTGCCAGCAGTTTGACTAGCGTCCAAGAGACCCAGTACTTC.

The rearrangement joins TRBV2 to TRBJ2-1; D is ambiguous. This CDR3 has 15 amino acids. Germline assignment: CDR1 SNHLY and CDR2 FYNNEI. The V gene lost 1 base and the J gene lost 6 bases, with 13 bases spanning the gap. CDR3 bases: TGTGCCAGCAGTGAAGAATACGACGATATCAATGAGCAGTTCTTC. Its translation: CASSEEYDDINEQFF.

This clone was observed a handful of times. This chain connects TRBV10-3 to TRBJ1-1, with 8 bases matching TRBD1. The V segment lost 6 bases and the J segment 0 bases; nucleotides outside the gene matches: 3. Germline assignment: CDR1 ENHRY and CDR2 SYGVKD. The CDR3 spans 14 residues. The CDR3 DNA reads TGTGCCATCAGCGGACAGGGTTTGAACACTGAAGCTTTCTTT. Its protein is CAISGQGLNTEAFF.

The rearrangement uses TRBV30 and TRBJ2-5, with no clear D. Between the trimmed V and J ends, which lost 4 bases and 5 bases, there was a span of 8 bases. This CDR3 contains 11 residues. In germline, CDR1 is GTSNPN, CDR2 SVGIG (reference sequence). In DNA form, the CDR3 reads TGTGCCTGGACAGGAGCGGAGACCCAGTACTTC. Translated: CAWTGAETQYF.

This clone was seen only a few times. This chain joins TRBV7-3 and TRBJ1-1, with 7 bases identical to TRBD1. Germline CDR1 and CDR2: SGHTA and FQGTGA. The CDR3 is 14 residues long. V lost 6 bases and J lost 5; bases outside the gene matches: 9. The CDR3 is CASSQITGETEAFF. The CDR3 nucleotides are TGTGCCAGCAGTCAGATTACAGGGGAAACTGAAGCTTTCTTT.

The CDR3 bases are TGCGCCAGCAGCTCTCGCGCGGGAGTTGAAGATACGCAGTATTTT. Amino acid sequence: CASSSRAGVEDTQYF. The chain combines TRBV5-1 with TRBJ2-3; 7 nucleotides agree with TRBD2. The V and J ends lost 3 bases and 5 bases, in that order; junction bases with no gene match: 9. The CDR3 sequence is 15 residues long. CDR1 and CDR2 from the germline V gene are SGHRS and YFSETQ. The whole variable domain, filled in from reference TRBV5-1 and TRBJ2-3, reads KAGVTQTPRYLIKTRGQQVTLSCSPISGHRSVSWYQQTPGQGLQFLFEYFSETQRNKGNFPGRFSGRQFSNSRSEMNVSTLELGDSALYLCASSSRAGVEDTQYFGPGTRLTVL.

This clone has only a few counts. This chain joins TRBV14 and TRBJ2-7; a possible D gene is TRBD1 (5 bases). Trimming removed 6 bases at V and 0 bases at J, with 9 bases between. Per germline, CDR1 SGHDN and CDR2 FVKESK. The CDR3 spans 13 residues. The CDR3 is CASSPTASYEQYF. In DNA form, the CDR3 reads TGTGCCAGCAGTCCGACAGCCTCCTACGAGCAGTACTTC.

This rearrangement joins TRBV2 to TRBJ2-5; 11 bases fit TRBD2. The germline V gene encodes CDR1 SNHLY and CDR2 FYNNEI. J lost 3 bases, V lost 7 bases, and 7 bases had no gene match. CDR3 length: 15 residues. As DNA, the CDR3 is TGTGCCAGCACAAAATTAGCGGGAGGGGAAGAGACCCAGTACTTC. Amino acids: CASTKLAGGEETQYF.

The chain joins TRBV30 to TRBJ2-5; TRBD1 might be the D (6 bases). Germline values: CDR1 GTSNPN, CDR2 SVGIG (reference sequence). This CDR3 is built from 12 residues. The CDR3 coding sequence is TGTGCGGGGGCGCGATTTGAAGAGACCCAGTACTTC. Amino acids: CAGARFEETQYF.

The CDR3 DNA is TGTGCCAGCAGCTTAGGGGGAGTAGGTGCCGGGGAGCTGTTTTTT. Amino acids: CASSLGGVGAGELFF. The chain is built from TRBV7-2 and TRBJ2-2, with a tentative D call TRBD2 (5 bases). The CDR3 runs 15 residues. The V end lost 1 base, the J end lost 6 bases, and 12 bases lay between the germline ends. Germline lookup yields CDR1 SGHTA and CDR2 FQGNSA. Full variable domain (outside the CDR3, taken from reference TRBV7-2 and TRBJ2-2): GAGVSQSPSNKVTEKGKDVELRCDPISGHTALYWYRQSLGQGLEFLIYFQGNSAPDKSGLPSDRFSAERTGGSVSTLTIQRTQQEDSAVYLCASSLGGVGAGELFFGEGSRLTVL.

The chain is built from TRBV2 and TRBJ1-3, with a tentative D call TRBD1 (5 bases). Between the trimmed V and J ends, which lost 2 bases and 0 bases, there was a span of 8 bases. Germline-derived CDR1 and CDR2 are SNHLY and FYNNEI. The CDR3 length is 15 residues. The CDR3 DNA sequence: TGTGCCAGCAGTGAATCGGGGCCCTCTGGAAACACCATATATTTT. It is translated as CASSESGPSGNTIYF.

The CDR3, as DNA: TGTGCCAGCAGCCCACGGGTCTCTGGAAACACCATATATTTT. Encoded protein: CASSPRVSGNTIYF. V is TRBV14 and J is TRBJ1-3; D gene unclear. Trimming removed 4 bases at V and 0 bases at J, with 7 bases between. The CDR3 runs to 14 residues. Germline assignment: CDR1 SGHDN and CDR2 FVKESK.

This clone was picked up a small number of times. V and J are TRBV4-3 and TRBJ1-4; 10 positions agree with TRBD1. Germline V gene sequence: CDR1 LGHNA, CDR2 YSLEER. Unmatched junction bases numbered 7, after V lost 4 bases and J lost 5 bases. This CDR3 region has 16 residues. This chain's CDR3 is CASSLLRDRGNEKLFF. The CDR3 DNA follows: TGCGCCAGCAGCCTACTCAGGGACAGGGGAAATGAAAAACTGTTTTTT.

The V gene is TRBV2, the J gene TRBJ1-5; unclear D gene. The CDR3 contains 15 residues. The V and J ends lost 7 bases and 0 bases respectively, with 13 bases between them. Germline assignment: CDR1 SNHLY and CDR2 FYNNEI. This chain's CDR3 is CASTQEGSSNQPQHF. The CDR3 DNA reads TGTGCCAGCACACAAGAAGGCAGTAGCAATCAGCCCCAGCATTTT. The whole variable domain, filled in from reference TRBV2 and TRBJ1-5, reads EPEVTQTPSHQVTQMGQEVILRCVPISNHLYFYWYRQILGQKVEFLVSFYNNEISEKSEIFDDQFSVERPDGSNFTLKIRSTKLEDSAMYFCASTQEGSSNQPQHFGDGTRLSIL.

This clone was picked up many times. The J gene is TRBJ2-5, the V gene TRBV4-1; D is undetermined. Trimming pared 5 bases from V and 5 bases from J, leaving 12 bases between. The CDR3 contains 13 residues. CDR1 MGHRA and CDR2 YSYEKL come from the germline V gene. The DNA for the CDR3 is TGCGCCAGCAGCGAGGAAGGCTTGGAGACCCAGTACTTC. It yields the protein CASSEEGLETQYF.

This clone came up a few times. The CDR3 protein is CASSLMGDTGQETQYF. CDR3 nucleotides: TGTGCCAGCAGCTTAATGGGGGACACCGGACAAGAGACCCAGTACTTC. The V and J genes are TRBV7-3 and TRBJ2-5; D might be TRBD1 (6 bases). Germline V gives CDR1 SGHTA, CDR2 FQGTGA. The CDR3 extends over 16 amino acids. V gave up 1 base and J gave up 2 bases, with 14 bases separating them.